This entry describes one TCR beta chain. This CDR3 has 12 amino acids. From germline, CDR1 is SGHVS and CDR2 FQNEAQ. V was cut by 2 bases and J by 6 bases, with 5 bases left in between. The data are from a study of CD8 T cells in Susac syndrome. The T cells that were sequenced for TCR beta were CD8+ and CD4+ cells from blood. Age- and sex-matched healthy donors served as the control group. An amount of RNA that ranged from roughly 0.5 to 1 ug was reverse transcribed with random hexamers. The immunoSEQ assay covered 54 Vbeta and 13 Jbeta segments for CDR3. TCRdb re-called the immunoSEQ multiplex PCR reads through MiXCR, storing one row per CDR3 protein. Among more than 85,000 distinct CDR3 sequences listed, about 96% were seen once.

V and J are TRBV7-8 and TRBJ2-4; tentatively, D is TRBD1 (5 bases). This TCR came from a human donor in good health. The sequenced material came from CD4+ T cells from PBMCs. CDR3 amino acids: CASSLRGNIQYF. Here the CDR3 DNA reads TGTGCCAGCAGCTTAAGGGGAAACATTCAGTACTTC.